This TCR beta chain was recorded in a study of T cells in Graves' hyperthyroidism and ophthalmopathy. Points from the study as a whole: Model predictions of ophthalmopathy came a median approximately 6.5 months before onset.

RNA transcripts served as the template for amplifying TCR beta CDR3 regions. HTBI primers drove first-round RT-PCR of the TCR CDR3. A single record per CDR3 protein comes from TCRdb applying MiXCR to the multiplex PCR reads. This sample has hundreds of thousands of distinct CDR3 sequences, with 15% to 20% found just once. Exclusion followed for patients with uncontrolled infection, other autoimmune disease, pregnancy or lactation. With V trimmed by 6 bases and J by 7 bases, 11 bases remained unmatched. Germline V gene sequence: CDR1 MNHNS, CDR2 SASEGT. This CDR3 is built from 17 residues. As regards this clonotype: The antigen is unknown.

The V gene is TRBV6-1, the J gene TRBJ2-2; 13 positions match TRBD2. The sequencing sample was made of blood. The TCR comes from a woman aged 25 to 39 with Graves' hyperthyroidism. The CDR3 loop reads CASRDLGLAGVGGELFF. The DNA of the CDR3 is TGTGCCAGCAGAGACTTAGGACTAGCGGGAGTAGGCGGGGAGCTGTTTTTT.